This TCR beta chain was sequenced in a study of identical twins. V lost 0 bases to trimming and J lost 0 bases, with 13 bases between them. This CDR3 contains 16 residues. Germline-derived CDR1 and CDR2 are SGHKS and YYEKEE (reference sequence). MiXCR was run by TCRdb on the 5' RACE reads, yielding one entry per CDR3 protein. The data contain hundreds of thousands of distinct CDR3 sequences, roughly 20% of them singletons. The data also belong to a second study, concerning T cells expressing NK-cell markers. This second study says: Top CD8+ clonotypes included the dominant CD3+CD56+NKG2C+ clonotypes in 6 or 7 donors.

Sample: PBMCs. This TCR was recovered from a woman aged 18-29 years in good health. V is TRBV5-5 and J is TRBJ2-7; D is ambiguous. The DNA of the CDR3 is TGTGCCAGCAGCTTGGGAACACCCTTCAGCTCCTACGAGCAGTACTTC. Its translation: CASSLGTPFSSYEQYF. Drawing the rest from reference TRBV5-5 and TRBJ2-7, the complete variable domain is DAGVTQSPTHLIKTRGQQVTLRCSPISGHKSVSWYQQVLGQGPQFIFQYYEKEERGRGNFPDRFSARQFPNYSSELNVNALLLGDSALYLCASSLGTPFSSYEQYFGPGTRLTVT.